This T cell receptor beta chain was captured in a study of T cell repertoires in cytomegalovirus infection. TCRdb recomputed calls from the reads with MiXCR, one row per CDR3 protein. The sample consists of fewer than 950,000 distinct CDR3 sequences, 30% to 35% of them appearing once. Germline CDR1 SEHNR, CDR2 FQNEAQ (reference sequence). The V end lost 5 bases, the J end lost 4 bases, and 12 bases lay between the germline ends. This CDR3 region has 15 residues. For this clonotype: Antigen unknown.

The TCR comes from a human donor in good health (CMV status not recorded). Some clones in this sample may be carry-over from other donors' samples. This chain links TRBV7-9 with TRBJ1-6, with D tentatively TRBD1 (5 bases). The sample was cultured CD8+ T cells from PBMCs, taken from culture after CMV antigen stimulation. CDR3 bases: TGTGCCAGCAGCCACAGACAGAATTATAATTCACCCCTCCACTTT. It translates to CASSHRQNYNSPLHF.